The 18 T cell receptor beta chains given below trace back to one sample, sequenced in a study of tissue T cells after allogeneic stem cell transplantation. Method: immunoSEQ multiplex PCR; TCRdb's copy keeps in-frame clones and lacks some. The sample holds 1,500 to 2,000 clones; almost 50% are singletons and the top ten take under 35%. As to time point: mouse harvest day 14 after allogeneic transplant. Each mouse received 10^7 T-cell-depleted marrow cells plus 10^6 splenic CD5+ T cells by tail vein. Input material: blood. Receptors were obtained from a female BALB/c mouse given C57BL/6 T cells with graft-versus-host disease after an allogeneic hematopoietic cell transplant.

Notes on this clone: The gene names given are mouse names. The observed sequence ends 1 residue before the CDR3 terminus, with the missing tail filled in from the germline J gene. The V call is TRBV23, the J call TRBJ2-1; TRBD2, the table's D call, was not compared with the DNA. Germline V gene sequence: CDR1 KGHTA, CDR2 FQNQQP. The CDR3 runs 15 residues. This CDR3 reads CSSSQRDWGVAEQFF. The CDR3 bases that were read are TGCTCCAGCAGTCAAAGGGACTGGGGGGTTGCTGAGCAGTTC.

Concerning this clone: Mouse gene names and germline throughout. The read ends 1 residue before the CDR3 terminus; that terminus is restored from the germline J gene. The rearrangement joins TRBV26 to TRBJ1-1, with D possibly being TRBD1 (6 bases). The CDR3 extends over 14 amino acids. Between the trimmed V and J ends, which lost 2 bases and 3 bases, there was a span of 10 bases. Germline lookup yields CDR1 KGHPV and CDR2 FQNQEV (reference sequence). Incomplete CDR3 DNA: TGTGCCAGCAGTCTGAGGGGGGCTTACACAGAAGTCTTC. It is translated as CASSLRGAYTEVF. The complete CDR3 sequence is CASSLRGAYTEVFF.

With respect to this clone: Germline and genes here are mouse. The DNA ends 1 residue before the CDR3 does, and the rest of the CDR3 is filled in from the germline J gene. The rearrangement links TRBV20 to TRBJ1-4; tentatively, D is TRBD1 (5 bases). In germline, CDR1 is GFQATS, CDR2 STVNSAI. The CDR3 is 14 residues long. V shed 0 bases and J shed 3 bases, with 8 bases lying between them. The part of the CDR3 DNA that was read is TGTGGTGCTAGGGAAGGGGAGACCAACGAAAGATTATTT. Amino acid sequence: CGAREGETNERLF. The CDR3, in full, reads CGAREGETNERLFF.

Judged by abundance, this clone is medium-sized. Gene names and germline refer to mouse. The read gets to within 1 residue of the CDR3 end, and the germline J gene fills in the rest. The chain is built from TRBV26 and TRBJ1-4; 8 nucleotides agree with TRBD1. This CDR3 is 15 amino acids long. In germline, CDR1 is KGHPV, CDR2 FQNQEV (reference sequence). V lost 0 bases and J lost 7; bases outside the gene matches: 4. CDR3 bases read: TGTGCCAGCAGTCTGTCGTCAGGGGGCAGCGAAAGATTATTT. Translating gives CASSLSSGGSERLF. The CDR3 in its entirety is CASSLSSGGSERLFF.

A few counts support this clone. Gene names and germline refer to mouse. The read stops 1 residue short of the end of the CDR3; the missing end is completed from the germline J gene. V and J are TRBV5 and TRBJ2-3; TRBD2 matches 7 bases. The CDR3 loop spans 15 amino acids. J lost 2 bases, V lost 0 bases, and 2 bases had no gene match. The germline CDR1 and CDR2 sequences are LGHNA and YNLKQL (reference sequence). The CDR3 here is CASSQELGSAETLYF. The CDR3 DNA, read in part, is TGTGCCAGCAGCCAAGAACTGGGGTCTGCAGAAACGCTGTAT.

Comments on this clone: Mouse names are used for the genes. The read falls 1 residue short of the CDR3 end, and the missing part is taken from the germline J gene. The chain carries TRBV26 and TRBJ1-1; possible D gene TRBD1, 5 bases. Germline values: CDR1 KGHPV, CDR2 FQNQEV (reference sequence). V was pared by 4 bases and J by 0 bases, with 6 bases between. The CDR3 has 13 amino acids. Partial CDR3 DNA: TGTGCCAGCAGTCGACAGCCAAACACAGAAGTCTTC. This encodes CASSRQPNTEVF. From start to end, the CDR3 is CASSRQPNTEVFF.

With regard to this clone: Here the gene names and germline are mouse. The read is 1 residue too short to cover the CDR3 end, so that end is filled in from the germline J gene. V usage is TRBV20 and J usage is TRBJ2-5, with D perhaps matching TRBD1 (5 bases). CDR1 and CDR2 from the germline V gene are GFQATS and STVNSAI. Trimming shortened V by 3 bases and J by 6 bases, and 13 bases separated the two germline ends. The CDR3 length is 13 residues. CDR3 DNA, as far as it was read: TGTGGTGCTAGTCCACAGGAGGAGGACACCCAGTAC. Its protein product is CGASPQEEDTQY. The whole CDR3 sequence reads CGASPQEEDTQYF.

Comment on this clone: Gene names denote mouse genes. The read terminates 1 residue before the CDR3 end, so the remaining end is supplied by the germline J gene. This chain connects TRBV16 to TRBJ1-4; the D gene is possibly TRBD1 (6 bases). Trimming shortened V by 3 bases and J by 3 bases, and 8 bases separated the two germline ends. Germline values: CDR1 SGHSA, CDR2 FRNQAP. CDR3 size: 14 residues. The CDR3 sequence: CASSFGTTNERLFF. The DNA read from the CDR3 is TGTGCAAGCAGCTTTGGGACAACCAACGAAAGATTATTT.

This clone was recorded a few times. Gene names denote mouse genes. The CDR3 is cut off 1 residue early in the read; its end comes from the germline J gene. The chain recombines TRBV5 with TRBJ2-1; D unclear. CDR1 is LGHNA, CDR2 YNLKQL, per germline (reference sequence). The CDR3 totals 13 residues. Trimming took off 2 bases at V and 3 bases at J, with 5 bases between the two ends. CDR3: CASSQNFYAEQFF. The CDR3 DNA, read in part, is TGTGCCAGCAGCCAAAACTTCTATGCTGAGCAGTTC.

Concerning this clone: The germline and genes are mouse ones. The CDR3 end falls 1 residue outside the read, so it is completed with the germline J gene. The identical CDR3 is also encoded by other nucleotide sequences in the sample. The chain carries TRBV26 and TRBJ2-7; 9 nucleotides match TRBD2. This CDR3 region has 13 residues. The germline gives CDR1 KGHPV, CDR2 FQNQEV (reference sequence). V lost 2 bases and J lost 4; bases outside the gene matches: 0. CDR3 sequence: CASSLDWGYEQYF. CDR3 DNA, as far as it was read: TGTGCCAGCAGTCTGGACTGGGGGTATGAACAGTAC.

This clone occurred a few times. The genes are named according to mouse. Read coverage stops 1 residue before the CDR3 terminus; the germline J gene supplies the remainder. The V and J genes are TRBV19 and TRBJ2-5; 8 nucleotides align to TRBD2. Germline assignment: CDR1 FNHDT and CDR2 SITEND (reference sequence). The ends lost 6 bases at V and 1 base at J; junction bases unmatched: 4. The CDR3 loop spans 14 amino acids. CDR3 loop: CASTQLGDQDTQYF. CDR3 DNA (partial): TGTGCCAGCACCCAACTGGGGGACCAAGACACCCAGTAC.

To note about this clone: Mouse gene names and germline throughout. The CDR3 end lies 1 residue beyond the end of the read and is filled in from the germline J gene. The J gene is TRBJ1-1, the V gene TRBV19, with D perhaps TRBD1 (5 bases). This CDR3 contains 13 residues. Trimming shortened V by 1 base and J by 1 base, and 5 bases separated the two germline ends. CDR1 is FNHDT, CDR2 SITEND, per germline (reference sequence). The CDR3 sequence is CASSIRGNTEVFF. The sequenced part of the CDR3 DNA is TGTGCCAGCAGTATAAGGGGGAACACAGAAGTCTTC.

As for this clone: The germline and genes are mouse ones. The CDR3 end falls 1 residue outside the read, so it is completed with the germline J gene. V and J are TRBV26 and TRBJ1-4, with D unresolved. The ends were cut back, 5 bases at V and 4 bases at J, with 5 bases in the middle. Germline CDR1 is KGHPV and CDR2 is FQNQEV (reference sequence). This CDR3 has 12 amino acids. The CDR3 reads CASSSVNERLFF. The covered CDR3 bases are TGTGCCAGCAGTTCGGTCAACGAAAGATTATTT.

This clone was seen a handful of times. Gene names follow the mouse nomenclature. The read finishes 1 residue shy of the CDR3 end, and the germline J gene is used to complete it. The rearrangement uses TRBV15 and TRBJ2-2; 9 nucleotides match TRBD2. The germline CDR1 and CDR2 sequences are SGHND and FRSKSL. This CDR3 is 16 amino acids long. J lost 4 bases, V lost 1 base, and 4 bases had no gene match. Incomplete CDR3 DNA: TGTGCCAGCAGTTTAGTTGGGGGGGCTAGCACCGGGCAGCTCTAC. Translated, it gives CASSLVGGASTGQLY. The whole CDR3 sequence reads CASSLVGGASTGQLYF.

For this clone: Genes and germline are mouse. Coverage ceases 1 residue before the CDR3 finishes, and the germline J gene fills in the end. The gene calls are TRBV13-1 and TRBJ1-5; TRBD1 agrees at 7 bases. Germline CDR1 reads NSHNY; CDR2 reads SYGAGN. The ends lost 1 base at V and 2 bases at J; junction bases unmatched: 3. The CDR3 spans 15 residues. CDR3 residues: CASSDPGTDNQAPLF. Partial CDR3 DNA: TGTGCCAGCAGTGATCCCGGGACAGACAACCAGGCTCCGCTT.

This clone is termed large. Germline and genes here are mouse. CDR3 protein: CASSDSITEVFF. The DNA read from the CDR3 is TGTGCCAGCAGTGATAGCATCACAGAAGTCTTC. This chain links TRBV13-3 with TRBJ1-1; D is unclear. From the germline J gene comes the end of the CDR3, since the read stops 1 residue before it. Germline V gene sequence: CDR1 NNHDY, CDR2 SYVADS. The V gene lost 1 base and the J gene lost 4 bases, with 5 bases spanning the gap. CDR3 size: 12 residues.

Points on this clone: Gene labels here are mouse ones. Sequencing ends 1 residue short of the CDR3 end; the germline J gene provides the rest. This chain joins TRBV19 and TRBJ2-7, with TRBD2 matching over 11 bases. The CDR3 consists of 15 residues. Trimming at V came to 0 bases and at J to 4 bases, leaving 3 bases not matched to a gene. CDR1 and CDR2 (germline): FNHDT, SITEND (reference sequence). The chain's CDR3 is CASSIEGTGGYEQYF. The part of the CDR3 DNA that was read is TGTGCCAGCAGTATAGAAGGGACTGGGGGATATGAACAGTAC. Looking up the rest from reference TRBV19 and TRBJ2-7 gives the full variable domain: GGIITQTPKFLIGQEGQKLTLKCQQNFNHDTMYWYRQDSGKGLRLIYYSITENDLQKGDLSEGYDASREKKSSFSLTVTSAQKNEMAVFLCASSIEGTGGYEQYFGPGTRLTVL.

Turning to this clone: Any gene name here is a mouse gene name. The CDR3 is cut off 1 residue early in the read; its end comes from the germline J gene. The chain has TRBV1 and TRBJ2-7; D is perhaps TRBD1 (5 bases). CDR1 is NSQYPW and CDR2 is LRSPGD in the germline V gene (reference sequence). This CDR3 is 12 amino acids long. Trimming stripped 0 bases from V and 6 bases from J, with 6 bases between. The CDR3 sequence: CTCSADRAEQYF. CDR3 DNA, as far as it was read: TGCACCTGCAGTGCAGACAGGGCTGAACAGTAC.